This TCR beta chain was sequenced in a study of blood T cell repertoires in COVID-19 (dated by TCRdb to about 2020). Background on the whole study: Samples from collaborators originated in the United States, Italy and Spain and spanned both the acute and convalescent phases of COVID-19. HLA class I and class II types, where available, came from metadata supplied by the sample provider rather than from assay-based typing. Nearly every sample came with metadata listing a de-identified subject ID, COVID-19 status, age in years and sex. The prospective study material was composed of cDNA or gDNA derived from T cells, B-cell-depleted T cells, or PBMCs. A freely available public database, intended as a resource for researchers studying the immune response to SARS-CoV-2, is where the repertoires were released. Samples came from the ongoing ImmuneRACE study (first 160 participants) plus 1,254 subjects from 6 global collaborators. The dataset comprised deeply sampled blood TCRbeta repertoires from subjects exposed to, actively infected with, or recovered from COVID-19.

In Seattle, one collaborating source enrolled patients while the infection was active and tracked those patients longitudinally over the course of disease. Collaborating institutions collected whole blood in K2EDTA tubes following their own protocols. For TCRbeta analysis, collaborators shipped samples as frozen whole blood, isolated PBMCs, or DNA extracted from either of those sample types. With respect to this clone: Its antigen is currently not known. Base qualities are not at hand, and no much larger clone is one base apart.

The immunoSEQ Assay, a bias-controlled multiplex PCR, was used to amplify TCRbeta CDR3 regions from genomic DNA. Concerning the study's data processing: Nucleated cell counts per sample were estimated from amplification of reference gene primers within the assay. Sequence reads were collapsed and filtered to measure the absolute abundance of every unique TCRbeta CDR3 rearrangement. For each sample, productive Simpson clonality was calculated as the square root of Simpson's diversity index over productive rearrangements. TCRdb retrieved this table from immuneACCESS and kept in-frame rearrangements only. Not all clones are present; in checked studies, unresolved V genes account for under half, and no reason is known for the remainder. The V and J calls and clone size were taken over from that table, and D and trimming were inferred from the DNA. The table for this sample lists around 180,000 clones; roughly 88% of them were counted only once. The top ten clonotypes cover about 6.9% of the sample.

Study-wide findings and limitations: The amount of clinical and demographic metadata varied by source and participant and was provided uncurated.

Per the germline V gene, KGHDR is the CDR1 and SFDVKD is the CDR2. Reading from cysteine to phenylalanine, the CDR3 counts 18 amino acids. Only the CDR3 part of the read is kept: 54 bases, read in frame from the first base. The V end gives up 0 bases and the J end 2 bases, leaving 8 bases in the junction not matched to a gene. Source material: peripheral blood. This receptor was taken from a man older than 75 with COVID-19, enrolled during active disease. The receptor chain draws on TRBV24-1 and TRBJ2-3, with 9 bases in between that match TRBD1. CDR3 region: CATSDLSRGQGFTDTQYF. The nucleotide sequence is TGTGCCACCAGTGATTTGAGTAGGGGACAGGGCTTCACAGATACGCAGTATTTT.